The rows below give T cell receptor beta chains drawn from one sample of a study of T cell repertoires in cytomegalovirus infection. Each CDR3 protein is one row after TCRdb ran MiXCR on the reads. The sample consists of fewer than 700,000 distinct CDR3 sequences, roughly 24% of them appearing once. Sequenced sample: CD8+ T cells from PBMCs. The receptors stem from a human donor in good health (CMV status not recorded). Some clones in this sample may be carry-over from other donors' samples. Each CDR3 is given with its conserved first and last residue. A D gene is named only where the DNA matches it firmly. Clone size is shown for a subset of rows, as once, few, many or a class of expanded clone.

V gene	clone size	D gene	J gene	CDR3 DNA	CDR3 protein
TRBV29-1	few	.	TRBJ1-2	TGCAGCGTTGAGGGACCGTCTGGTGGCTACACCTTC	CSVEGPSGGYTF
TRBV7-8	many	.	TRBJ1-2	TGTGCCAGCAGCTCCCAAGAAATGTACTATGGCTACACCTTC	CASSSQEMYYGYTF
TRBV7-8	.	.	TRBJ1-1	TGTGCCAGCAGCTTAATTGAGGTGGACACTGAAGCTTTCTTT	CASSLIEVDTEAFF
TRBV6-2/TRBV6-3	.	.	TRBJ2-2	TGTGCCAGCAGTTACAGGTCTATTCCCTTGAACACCGGGGAGCTGTTTTTT	CASSYRSIPLNTGELFF
TRBV28	many	TRBD2	TRBJ2-3	TGTGCCAGCAGCCCCGGGACTAGCTATCCAGATACGCAGTATTTT	CASSPGTSYPDTQYF
TRBV7-2	many	TRBD2	TRBJ2-3	TGTGCCAGCAGCTTAGTAGCGGGGGGAGCAGATACGCAGTATTTT	CASSLVAGGADTQYF
TRBV12-3/TRBV12-4	many	.	TRBJ1-1	TGTGCCAGCGGGAAGGGAGGCACTGAAGCTTTCTTT	CASGKGGTEAFF
TRBV7-9	.	.	TRBJ2-1	TGTGCCAGCAGCTCCCAGGCGGGCGCAACCTACAATGAGCAGTTCTTC	CASSSQAGATYNEQFF
TRBV19	.	.	TRBJ2-5	TGTGCCAGTAGTAGGGCAGGAGGGACCCAGTACTTC	CASSRAGGTQYF
TRBV10-3	.	.	TRBJ2-2	TGTGCCATCAGTGTAAAGGGGCTTCAGGGCAACACCGGGGAGCTGTTTTTT	CAISVKGLQGNTGELFF
TRBV20-1	.	TRBD1	TRBJ2-3	TGCAGTGCTAGAGTTCCAGGGGGCGCGTCAGATACGCAGTATTTT	CSARVPGGASDTQYF
TRBV11-1	many	.	TRBJ1-3	TGTGCCAGCAGCGACAGCACCGGGACCGGACTCTCTGGAAACACCATATATTTT	CASSDSTGTGLSGNTIYF
TRBV7-2	many	.	TRBJ2-2	TGTGCCAGCAGCCGCGGGGAATCGAACACCGGGGAGCTGTTTTTT	CASSRGESNTGELFF
TRBV29-1	.	.	TRBJ2-1	TGCAGCGTTGGAGACAGGAGCTACAATGAGCAGTTCTTC	CSVGDRSYNEQFF
TRBV29-1	.	TRBD1	TRBJ1-2	TGCAGCGTTGAGACAGGGGGTATGGGCTATGGCTACACCTTC	CSVETGGMGYGYTF
TRBV5-1	.	TRBD1	TRBJ2-1	TGCGCCAGCAGCTTGGCGTGGACAGGGGCACTTGAGCAGTTCTTC	CASSLAWTGALEQFF